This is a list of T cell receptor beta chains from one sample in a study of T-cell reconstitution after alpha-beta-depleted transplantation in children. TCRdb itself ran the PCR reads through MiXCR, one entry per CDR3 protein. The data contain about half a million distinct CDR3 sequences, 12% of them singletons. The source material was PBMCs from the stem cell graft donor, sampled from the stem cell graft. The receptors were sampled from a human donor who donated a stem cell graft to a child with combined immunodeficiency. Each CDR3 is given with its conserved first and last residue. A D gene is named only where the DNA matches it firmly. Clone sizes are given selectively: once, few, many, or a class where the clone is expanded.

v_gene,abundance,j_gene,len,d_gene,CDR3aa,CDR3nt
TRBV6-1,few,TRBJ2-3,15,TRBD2,CASSRAGDATDTQYF,TGTGCCAGCAGCAGAGCGGGAGACGCCACAGATACGCAGTATTTT
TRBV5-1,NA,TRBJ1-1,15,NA,CASSPRGWVDTEAFF,TGCGCCAGCAGCCCCAGAGGTTGGGTAGACACTGAAGCTTTCTTT
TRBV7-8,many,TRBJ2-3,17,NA,CASSTSRDSFNTDTQYF,TGTGCCAGCAGCACGAGCCGGGACTCGTTTAACACAGATACGCAGTATTTT
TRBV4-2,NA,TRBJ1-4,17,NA,CASSARRLGHSNEKLFF,TGTGCCAGCAGCGCTCGACGCCTAGGACACTCTAATGAAAAACTGTTTTTT
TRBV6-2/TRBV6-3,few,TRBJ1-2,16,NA,CASRGTTGSSNYGYTF,TGTGCCAGCAGGGGGACTACAGGTTCCTCTAACTATGGCTACACCTTC
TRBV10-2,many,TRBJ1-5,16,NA,CASSESWGVGNQPQHF,TGCGCCAGCAGTGAGTCGTGGGGAGTGGGCAATCAGCCCCAGCATTTT
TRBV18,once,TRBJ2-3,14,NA,CASSPLGLPDTQYF,TGTGCCAGCTCTCCCTTGGGACTGCCAGATACGCAGTATTTT
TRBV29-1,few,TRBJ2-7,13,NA,CSVVSGETGEQYF,TGCAGCGTTGTTTCCGGGGAGACGGGCGAGCAGTACTTC
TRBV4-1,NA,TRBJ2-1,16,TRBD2,CASSQASGSSYNEQFF,TGCGCCAGCAGCCAAGCTAGCGGAAGCTCCTACAATGAGCAGTTCTTC
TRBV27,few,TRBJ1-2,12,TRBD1,CASRGQYYGYTF,TGTGCCAGCAGGGGACAGTACTATGGCTACACCTTC
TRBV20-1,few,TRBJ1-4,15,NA,CSASWGRDTGEKLFF,TGCAGTGCTAGCTGGGGACGGGATACGGGTGAAAAACTGTTTTTT
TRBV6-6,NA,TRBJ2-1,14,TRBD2,CASSIGLAVNEQFF,TGTGCCAGCAGTATAGGACTAGCGGTGAATGAGCAGTTCTTC
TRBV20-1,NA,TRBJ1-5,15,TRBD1,CSASSGTGFNQPQHF,TGCAGTGCTAGCTCCGGGACAGGCTTCAATCAGCCCCAGCATTTT
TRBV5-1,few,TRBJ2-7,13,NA,CASSLVEGRKQYF,TGCGCCAGCAGCTTGGTGGAGGGCCGCAAGCAGTACTTC
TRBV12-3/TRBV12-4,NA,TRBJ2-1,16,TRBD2,CASREPGLAGFNEQFF,TGTGCCAGCAGAGAACCGGGACTAGCGGGCTTCAATGAGCAGTTCTTC
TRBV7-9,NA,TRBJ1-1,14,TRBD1,CASSSGQGRTEAFF,TGTGCCAGCAGCTCTGGACAGGGTCGAACTGAAGCTTTCTTT
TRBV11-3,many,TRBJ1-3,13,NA,CASSPSAGNTIYF,TGTGCCAGCAGCCCTTCAGCCGGAAACACCATATATTTT
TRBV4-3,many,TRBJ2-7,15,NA,CASSQVNLAEYEQYF,TGCGCCAGCAGCCAAGTGAATCTAGCTGAATACGAGCAGTACTTC
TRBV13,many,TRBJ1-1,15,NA,CASSIGRGLVTEAFF,TGTGCCAGCAGCATCGGCAGGGGATTGGTAACTGAAGCTTTCTTT
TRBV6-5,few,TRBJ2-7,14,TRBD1,CASSYDRGHYEQYF,TGTGCCAGCAGTTACGACAGGGGGCACTACGAGCAGTACTTC
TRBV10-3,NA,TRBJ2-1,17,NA,CAISESTFGRTVNEQFF,TGTGCCATCAGTGAGTCGACGTTTGGGAGGACTGTGAATGAGCAGTTCTTC
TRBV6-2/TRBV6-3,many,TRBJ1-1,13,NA,CASTDRSNTEAFF,TGTGCCAGCACCGACAGGTCGAACACTGAAGCTTTCTTT
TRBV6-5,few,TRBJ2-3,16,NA,CASSYWGRLGADTQYF,TGTGCCAGCAGTTACTGGGGGAGGCTTGGAGCAGATACGCAGTATTTT
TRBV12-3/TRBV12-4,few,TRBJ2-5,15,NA,CASSRTQNRAETQYF,TGTGCCAGCAGTAGAACTCAAAACAGGGCAGAGACCCAGTACTTC
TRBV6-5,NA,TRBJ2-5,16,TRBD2,CASRRTSGRALKTQYF,TGTGCCAGCAGACGGACTAGCGGGAGGGCCCTGAAGACCCAGTACTTC
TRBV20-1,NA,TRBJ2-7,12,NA,CSASWETYEQYF,TGCAGTGCTAGTTGGGAAACCTACGAGCAGTACTTC
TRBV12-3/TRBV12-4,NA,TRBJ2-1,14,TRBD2,CASSPRGGQVGQFF,TGTGCCAGCAGCCCTCGCGGGGGGCAGGTGGGGCAGTTCTTC
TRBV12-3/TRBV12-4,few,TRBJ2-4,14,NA,CASSLNRAWNIQYF,TGTGCCAGCAGTCTAAACAGGGCTTGGAACATTCAGTACTTC
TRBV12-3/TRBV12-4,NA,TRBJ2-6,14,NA,CASRLISGANVLTF,TGTGCCAGCAGATTAATCTCTGGGGCCAACGTCCTGACTTTC
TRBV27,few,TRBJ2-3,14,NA,CASSGYRATDTQYF,TGTGCCAGCAGTGGGTACAGGGCCACAGATACGCAGTATTTT
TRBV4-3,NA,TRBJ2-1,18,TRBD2,CASSRQTLAGRAYNEQFF,TGCGCCAGCAGCCGACAAACACTAGCGGGCCGAGCCTACAATGAGCAGTTCTTC
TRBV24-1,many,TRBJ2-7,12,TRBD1,CATSRTGREQYF,TGTGCCACCAGTCGGACAGGGAGGGAGCAGTACTTC
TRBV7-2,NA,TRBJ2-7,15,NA,CASSLQQGSTYEQYF,TGTGCCAGCAGTTTACAGCAGGGGTCGACCTACGAGCAGTACTTC
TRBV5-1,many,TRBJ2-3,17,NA,CASSLAPTSSSTDTQYF,TGCGCCAGCAGCTTGGCCCCCACTTCCTCGAGCACAGATACGCAGTATTTT
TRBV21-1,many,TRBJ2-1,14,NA,CASSKDKLYNEQFF,TGTGCCAGCAGCAAAGATAAGCTCTACAATGAGCAGTTCTTC
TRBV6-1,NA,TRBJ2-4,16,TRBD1,CASREGQGAGKNIQYF,TGTGCCAGCAGGGAAGGGCAGGGGGCAGGCAAAAACATTCAGTACTTC
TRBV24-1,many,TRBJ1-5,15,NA,CATSDGFLGNQPQHF,TGTGCCACCAGTGACGGGTTCTTGGGCAATCAGCCCCAGCATTTT
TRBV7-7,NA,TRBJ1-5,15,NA,CASSPYTGYNQPQHF,TGTGCCAGCAGCCCATATACAGGTTACAATCAGCCCCAGCATTTT
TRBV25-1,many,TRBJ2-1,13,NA,CASRATAGNEQFF,TGTGCCAGCAGGGCTACCGCCGGAAATGAGCAGTTCTTC
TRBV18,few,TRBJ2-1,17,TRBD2,CASSPRASGPSYNEQFF,TGTGCCAGCTCACCCCGGGCTAGCGGACCTTCCTACAATGAGCAGTTCTTC
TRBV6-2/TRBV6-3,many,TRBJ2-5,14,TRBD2,CASSYDGGKKTQYF,TGTGCCAGCAGTTACGACGGGGGGAAGAAGACCCAGTACTTC
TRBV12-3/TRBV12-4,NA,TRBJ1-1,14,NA,CASSFMGGNTEAFF,TGTGCCAGCAGTTTCATGGGGGGGAACACTGAAGCTTTCTTT
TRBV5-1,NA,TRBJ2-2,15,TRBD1,CASSYDRGRTGELFF,TGCGCCAGCAGCTACGACAGGGGCAGAACCGGGGAGCTGTTTTTT
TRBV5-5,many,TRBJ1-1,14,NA,CASSLDFSIIEAFF,TGTGCCAGCAGCTTGGATTTCAGTATTATTGAAGCTTTCTTT
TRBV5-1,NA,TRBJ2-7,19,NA,CASSLVGRGGRMSSYEQYF,TGCGCCAGCAGCTTGGTGGGCAGAGGGGGACGGATGAGCTCCTACGAGCAGTACTTC
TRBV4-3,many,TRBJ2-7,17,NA,CASSQDPPSGLSREQYF,TGCGCCAGCAGCCAAGATCCCCCAAGCGGCCTTAGTAGGGAGCAGTACTTC
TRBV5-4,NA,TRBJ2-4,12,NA,CASSKPRDIQYF,TGTGCCAGCAGCAAACCTCGGGACATTCAGTACTTC
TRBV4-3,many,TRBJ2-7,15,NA,CASSQDRRTAYEQYF,TGCGCCAGCAGCCAAGACCGGAGGACGGCTTACGAGCAGTACTTC
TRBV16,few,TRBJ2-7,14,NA,CASSQSPGTYEQYF,TGTGCCAGCAGCCAATCCCCAGGGACCTACGAGCAGTACTTC
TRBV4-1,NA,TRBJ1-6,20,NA,CASSQDRRQLSSSYNSPLHF,TGCGCCAGCAGCCAAGATAGGAGACAGTTATCGAGCTCCTATAATTCACCCCTCCACTTT
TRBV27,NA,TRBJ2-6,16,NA,CASSPRVLSGANVLTF,TGTGCCAGCAGTCCCCGGGTCCTCTCTGGGGCCAACGTCCTGACTTTC
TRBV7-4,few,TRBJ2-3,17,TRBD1,CASSLFDRASSTDTQYF,TGTGCCAGCAGCTTATTCGACAGGGCGAGTAGCACAGATACGCAGTATTTT
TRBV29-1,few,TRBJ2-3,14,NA,CSVRPGAGTDTQYF,TGCAGCGTACGTCCTGGGGCCGGCACAGATACGCAGTATTTT
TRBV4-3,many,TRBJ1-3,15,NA,CASSQHMNGGNTIYF,TGCGCCAGCAGCCAGCACATGAACGGGGGAAACACCATATATTTT
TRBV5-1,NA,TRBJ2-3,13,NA,CASSTFGRDTQYF,TGCGCCAGCAGCACCTTCGGGAGAGATACGCAGTATTTT
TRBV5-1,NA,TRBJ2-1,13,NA,CASSMEVENEQFF,TGCGCCAGCAGCATGGAGGTAGAGAATGAGCAGTTCTTC
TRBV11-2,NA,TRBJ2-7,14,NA,CASSPPPPHHEQYF,TGTGCCAGCAGCCCCCCGCCGCCGCACCACGAGCAGTACTTC